A selection of T cell receptor beta chains follows, all from one sample in a study of metastatic and nonmetastatic thyroid tumors. TCRdb reprocessed the PCR reads using MiXCR. The table shows some 19,000 clones, with 25% to 35% occurring only once. The sequencing input was tumor tissue. The receptors shown here come from a female donor with papillary thyroid cancer or a benign thyroid nodule (not recorded which). Some clones in this sample may be carry-over from other donors' samples. The CDR3 runs from the conserved cysteine through the conserved F or W. A D gene is named only where the DNA matches it firmly. Size is omitted from some rows. Given values are once, few, many or a class for expanded clones.

clone_size,d_call,v_call,j_call,cdr3_aa,cdr3_nt
once,.,TRBV6-2/TRBV6-3,TRBJ2-7,CASSYSSPTIRDLPDEQYF,TGTGCCAGCAGTTACTCGTCCCCCACTATCAGGGACCTCCCCGACGAGCAGTACTTC
.,.,TRBV30,TRBJ1-1,CAWSEGVNTEAFF,TGTGCCTGGAGTGAGGGGGTGAACACTGAAGCTTTCTTT
.,TRBD1,TRBV11-1,TRBJ1-2,CASSFEGTGYPPNYGYTF,TGTGCCAGCAGCTTCGAAGGGACAGGCTATCCTCCTAACTATGGCTACACCTTC
.,.,TRBV5-1,TRBJ2-7,CASSLDGGGTREQYF,TGCGCCAGCAGCTTGGATGGAGGCGGGACGAGGGAGCAGTACTTC
.,.,TRBV12-3/TRBV12-4,TRBJ1-2,CASSLTGHNGYTF,TGTGCCAGCAGTTTAACAGGACATAATGGCTACACCTTC
many,.,TRBV4-1,TRBJ2-1,CASSQVSATLKQFF,TGCGCCAGCAGCCAAGTATCAGCTACCCTAAAGCAGTTCTTC
many,.,TRBV9,TRBJ1-5,CASSVAPNQPQHF,TGTGCCAGCAGCGTAGCCCCTAATCAGCCCCAGCATTTT
.,.,TRBV7-2,TRBJ2-1,CASSFSSWGYNEQLF,TGTGCCAGCAGCTTCTCTAGCTGGGGGTACAATGAGCAACTCTTC
many,.,TRBV7-8,TRBJ2-6,CASLTLSGQPSGANVLTF,TGTGCCAGCCTCACATTATCCGGACAACCCTCTGGGGCCAACGTCCTGACTTTC
medium-sized,.,TRBV19,TRBJ2-3,CASRPGGRGTDTQYF,TGTGCCAGTAGACCCGGAGGGCGGGGCACAGATACGCAGTATTTT
.,TRBD2,TRBV20-1,TRBJ2-3,CSARGAGVGDTQYF,TGCAGTGCTAGAGGAGCGGGAGTTGGAGATACGCAGTATTTT
many,.,TRBV5-6,TRBJ1-1,CASSLGRNTEAFF,TGTGCCAGCAGCTTAGGAAGGAACACTGAAGCTTTCTTT
.,.,TRBV6-2/TRBV6-3,TRBJ2-7,CASSYSIHQGHEQYF,TGTGCCAGCAGTTACTCGATTCACCAGGGCCACGAGCAGTACTTC
few,.,TRBV7-3,TRBJ2-1,CASSLATGEQFF,TGTGCCAGCAGCTTAGCCACGGGAGAGCAGTTCTTC
few,.,TRBV5-4,TRBJ2-5,CASSLTQGIGETQYF,TGTGCCAGCAGCTTGACACAGGGCATTGGGGAGACCCAGTACTTC
large,.,TRBV30,TRBJ1-2,CAFEGGHYGYTF,TGTGCCTTTGAAGGGGGACACTATGGCTACACCTTC
many,.,TRBV5-1,TRBJ1-2,CASSWRTANYGYTF,TGCGCCAGCAGCTGGAGGACAGCTAACTATGGCTACACCTTC
.,.,TRBV6-1,TRBJ2-3,CASSSGTPDTQYF,TGTGCCAGCAGTTCCGGGACTCCGGATACGCAGTATTTT
few,TRBD1,TRBV6-5,TRBJ1-6,CASSYSPGTGNTLHF,TGTGCCAGCAGTTACTCACCCGGGACAGGCAATACCCTCCACTTT
few,.,TRBV19,TRBJ1-6,CASSIGSSPLHF,TGTGCCAGTAGTATTGGGAGTTCACCCCTCCACTTT
medium-sized,.,TRBV3-1,TRBJ1-1,CASTYGTVNTEAFF,TGTGCCAGCACCTACGGGACGGTAAACACTGAAGCTTTCTTT
few,TRBD1,TRBV12-3/TRBV12-4,TRBJ2-5,CASSTGTGDQETQYF,TGTGCCAGCAGCACCGGGACAGGGGACCAAGAGACCCAGTACTTC
few,.,TRBV19,TRBJ2-7,CASSPGPLTYEQYF,TGTGCCAGTAGCCCGGGCCCTCTTACCTACGAGCAGTACTTC
few,TRBD2,TRBV12-3/TRBV12-4,TRBJ2-7,CASRPIAGGTYEQYF,TGTGCCAGCAGACCCATAGCGGGAGGGACCTACGAGCAGTACTTC
medium-sized,.,TRBV27,TRBJ2-1,CASSGSESSYNEQFF,TGTGCCAGCAGTGGTAGTGAGAGCTCCTACAATGAGCAGTTCTTC
many,TRBD2,TRBV5-1,TRBJ2-1,CASSLRLAESSYNEQFF,TGCGCCAGCAGCTTGCGGCTAGCGGAAAGCTCCTACAATGAGCAGTTCTTC
many,TRBD1,TRBV2,TRBJ2-3,CASSAGQGSTDTQYF,TGTGCCAGCAGTGCTGGACAGGGGTCCACAGATACGCAGTATTTT
few,.,TRBV6-1,TRBJ1-1,CASSEWYSGWTEAFF,TGTGCCAGCAGTGAATGGTACTCAGGGTGGACTGAAGCTTTCTTT
medium-sized,.,TRBV19,TRBJ2-6,CATKSVAGANVLTF,TGTGCCACCAAGTCGGTGGCTGGGGCCAACGTCCTGACTTTC
many,TRBD2,TRBV4-1,TRBJ2-2,CASSQEFPTSRELFF,TGCGCCAGCAGCCAAGAGTTCCCGACTAGCCGGGAGCTGTTTTTT
few,.,TRBV6-2/TRBV6-3,TRBJ2-3,CASSRGGDTDTQYF,TGTGCCAGCAGTAGAGGGGGAGACACAGATACGCAGTATTTT
few,.,TRBV6-2/TRBV6-3,TRBJ2-1,CASSPKPTGPNSYNEQFF,TGTGCCAGCAGCCCTAAACCAACAGGGCCCAACTCCTACAATGAGCAGTTCTTC
.,TRBD2,TRBV20-1,TRBJ2-2,CSARTSGGAFTGELFF,TGCAGTGCCCGGACTAGCGGGGGGGCATTTACCGGGGAGCTGTTTTTT
.,.,TRBV6-1,TRBJ1-6,CASRTPGYNSPLHF,TGTGCCAGCAGAACGCCCGGATACAATTCACCCCTCCACTTT
.,TRBD2,TRBV6-1,TRBJ2-5,CASSMLADGTQYF,TGTGCCAGCAGCATGCTAGCGGATGGGACCCAGTACTTC
.,.,TRBV2,TRBJ2-7,CASSDVSYEQYF,TGTGCCAGCAGTGACGTAAGTTACGAGCAGTACTTC
.,.,TRBV20-1,TRBJ1-2,CSARDQGQGLGYTF,TGCAGTGCTAGAGATCAAGGGCAGGGCCTCGGCTACACCTTC
.,TRBD1,TRBV30,TRBJ1-5,CAWRSGTVSNQPQHF,TGTGCCTGGAGGTCCGGGACAGTAAGCAATCAGCCCCAGCATTTT
few,.,TRBV6-1,TRBJ1-5,CASSDRLGYQPQHF,TGTGCCAGCAGTGACAGGCTGGGGTATCAGCCCCAGCATTTT
medium-sized,TRBD1,TRBV12-3/TRBV12-4,TRBJ1-3,CASSFDRAAGNTIYF,TGTGCCAGCAGTTTCGACAGGGCGGCTGGAAACACCATATATTTT
.,TRBD1,TRBV20-1,TRBJ2-7,CSARDDRGSWYEQYF,TGCAGTGCTAGAGACGACAGGGGAAGTTGGTACGAGCAGTACTTC
.,.,TRBV6-2/TRBV6-3,TRBJ1-1,CASSYGGERSTEAFF,TGTGCCAGCAGTTACGGGGGCGAACGTTCCACTGAAGCTTTCTTT
many,.,TRBV28,TRBJ1-1,CASSLIRGEAFF,TGTGCCAGCAGTTTAATCCGGGGTGAAGCTTTCTTT
.,.,TRBV20-1,TRBJ1-5,CSARDSQVWPQHF,TGCAGTGCTAGAGACAGCCAAGTCTGGCCCCAGCATTTT
many,.,TRBV19,TRBJ1-4,CASSIRQGNEKLFF,TGTGCCAGTAGTATCCGGCAGGGGAATGAAAAACTGTTTTTT
.,.,TRBV6-1,TRBJ1-1,CASSRDSAMNTEAFF,TGTGCCAGCAGTAGAGATTCGGCTATGAACACTGAAGCTTTCTTT
many,.,TRBV7-9,TRBJ1-4,CASSLHANEKLFF,TGTGCCAGCAGCTTGCACGCTAATGAAAAACTGTTTTTT
many,TRBD1,TRBV20-1,TRBJ2-1,CSAVRAFGQGFSARYNEQFF,TGCAGTGCTGTCCGAGCCTTCGGACAGGGGTTCTCGGCGAGGTACAATGAGCAGTTCTTC
few,.,TRBV30,TRBJ2-7,CAWTIGPVSSYEQYF,TGTGCCTGGACTATAGGGCCCGTGAGCTCCTACGAGCAGTACTTC
many,TRBD2,TRBV20-1,TRBJ2-1,CSAEGTSGRAPEQFF,TGCAGTGCTGAGGGAACTAGCGGGAGGGCCCCTGAGCAGTTCTTC
.,.,TRBV2,TRBJ1-2,CASGQGDGYTF,TGTGCCAGCGGCCAGGGTGATGGCTACACCTTC